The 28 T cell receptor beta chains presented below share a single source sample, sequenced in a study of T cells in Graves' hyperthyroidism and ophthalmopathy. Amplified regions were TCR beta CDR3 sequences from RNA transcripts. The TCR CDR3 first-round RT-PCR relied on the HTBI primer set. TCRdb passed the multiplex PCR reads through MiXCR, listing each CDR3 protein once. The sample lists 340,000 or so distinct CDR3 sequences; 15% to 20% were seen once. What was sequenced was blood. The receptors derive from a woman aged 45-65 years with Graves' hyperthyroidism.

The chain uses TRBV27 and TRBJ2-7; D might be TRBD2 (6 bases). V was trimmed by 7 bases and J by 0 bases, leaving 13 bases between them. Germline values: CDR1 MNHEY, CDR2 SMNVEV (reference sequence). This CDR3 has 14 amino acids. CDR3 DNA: TGTGCCAGCAAAATAGCGGATAGCTCCTACGAGCAGTACTTC. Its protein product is CASKIADSSYEQYF.

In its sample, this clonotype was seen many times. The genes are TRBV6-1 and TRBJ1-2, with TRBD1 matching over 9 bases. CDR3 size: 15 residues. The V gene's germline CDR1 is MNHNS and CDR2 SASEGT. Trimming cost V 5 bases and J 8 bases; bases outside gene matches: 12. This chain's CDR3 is CASSFIRTGEGGYTF. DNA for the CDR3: TGTGCCAGCAGTTTTATTCGGACAGGGGAGGGAGGCTACACCTTC.

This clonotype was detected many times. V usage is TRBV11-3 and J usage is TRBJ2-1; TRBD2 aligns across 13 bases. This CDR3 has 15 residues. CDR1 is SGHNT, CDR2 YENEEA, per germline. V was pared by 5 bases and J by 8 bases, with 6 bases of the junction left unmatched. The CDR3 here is CASSPGTSGEDEQFF. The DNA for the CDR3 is TGTGCCAGCAGCCCCGGGACTAGCGGGGAGGATGAGCAGTTCTTC.

The CDR3 DNA follows: TGTGCCAGCAGCCGTCGCTCGGGACAAACCTACGAGCAGTACTTC. Translation gives CASSRRSGQTYEQYF. The chain has TRBV7-2 and TRBJ2-7; TRBD1 is a possible D gene (6 bases). This CDR3 is 15 amino acids long. In germline, CDR1 is SGHTA, CDR2 FQGNSA. Trimming left V 5 bases short and J 2 bases short, with 16 bases between.

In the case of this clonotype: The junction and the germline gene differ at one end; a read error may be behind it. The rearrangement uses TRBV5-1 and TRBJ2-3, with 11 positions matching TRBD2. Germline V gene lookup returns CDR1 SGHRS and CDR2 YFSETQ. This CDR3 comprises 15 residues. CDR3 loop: CASSPGTSGIDAQYF. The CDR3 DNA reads TGCGCCAGCAGCCCCGGGACTAGCGGCATAGATGCGCAGTATTTT.

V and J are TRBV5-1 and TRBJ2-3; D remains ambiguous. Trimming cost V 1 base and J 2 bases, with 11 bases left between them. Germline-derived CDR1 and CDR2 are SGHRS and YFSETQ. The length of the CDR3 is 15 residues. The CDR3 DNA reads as TGCGCCAGCAGCTTGTTAACCGACCCCACAGATACGCAGTATTTT. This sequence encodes CASSLLTDPTDTQYF.

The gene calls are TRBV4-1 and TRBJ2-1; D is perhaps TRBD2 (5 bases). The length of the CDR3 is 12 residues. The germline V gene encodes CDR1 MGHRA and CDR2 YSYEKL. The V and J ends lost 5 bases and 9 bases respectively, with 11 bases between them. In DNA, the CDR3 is TGCGCCAGCAGCTGGACTGGCGGTGAGCAGTTCTTC. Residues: CASSWTGGEQFF.

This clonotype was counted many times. The CDR3 region is CASSLGTGGYEQFF. The CDR3 region has the DNA TGTGCCAGCAGTCTAGGGACAGGGGGCTATGAGCAGTTCTTC. This rearrangement joins TRBV28 to TRBJ2-1; 12 bases agree with TRBD1. V shed 5 bases, J shed 8 bases, and the junction held 4 bases outside the gene matches. The CDR3 covers 14 residues. Germline assignment: CDR1 MDHEN and CDR2 SYDVKM.

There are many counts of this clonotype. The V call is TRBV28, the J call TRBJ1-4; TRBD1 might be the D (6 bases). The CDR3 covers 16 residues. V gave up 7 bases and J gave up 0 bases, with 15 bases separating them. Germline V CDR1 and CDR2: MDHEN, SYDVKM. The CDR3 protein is CASTRQAIATNEKLFF. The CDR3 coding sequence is TGTGCCAGCACCCGACAGGCGATTGCAACTAATGAAAAACTGTTTTTT.

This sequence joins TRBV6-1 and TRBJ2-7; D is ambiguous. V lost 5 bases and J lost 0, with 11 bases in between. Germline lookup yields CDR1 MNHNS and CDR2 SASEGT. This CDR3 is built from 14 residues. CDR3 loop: CASSPFGYSYEQYF. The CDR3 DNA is TGTGCCAGCAGTCCCTTTGGCTACTCCTACGAGCAGTACTTC.

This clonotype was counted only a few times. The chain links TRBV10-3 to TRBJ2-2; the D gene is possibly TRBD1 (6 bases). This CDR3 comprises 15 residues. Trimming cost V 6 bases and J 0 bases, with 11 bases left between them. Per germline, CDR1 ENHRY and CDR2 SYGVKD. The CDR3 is CAIRSGAANTGELFF. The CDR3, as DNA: TGTGCCATCAGATCAGGGGCCGCGAACACCGGGGAGCTGTTTTTT.

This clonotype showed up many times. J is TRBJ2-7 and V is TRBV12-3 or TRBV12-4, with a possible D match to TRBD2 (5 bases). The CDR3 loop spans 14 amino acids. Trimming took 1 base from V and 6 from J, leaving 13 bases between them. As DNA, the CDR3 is TGTGCCAGCAGTTTAGGAGGGAAGGCCGCCGAGCAGTACGTC. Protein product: CASSLGGKAAEQYV.

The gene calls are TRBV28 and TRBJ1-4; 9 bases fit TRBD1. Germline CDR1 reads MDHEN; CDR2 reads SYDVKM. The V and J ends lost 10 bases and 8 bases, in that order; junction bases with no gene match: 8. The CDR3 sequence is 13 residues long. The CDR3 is CATLGQGAEKLFF. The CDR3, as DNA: TGTGCCACCCTGGGACAGGGCGCGGAAAAACTGTTTTTT. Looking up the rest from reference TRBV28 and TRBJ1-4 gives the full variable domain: DVKVTQSSRYLVKRTGEKVFLECVQDMDHENMFWYRQDPGLGLRLIYFSYDVKMKEKGDIPEGYSVSREKKERFSLILESASTNQTSMYLCATLGQGAEKLFFGSGTQLSVL.

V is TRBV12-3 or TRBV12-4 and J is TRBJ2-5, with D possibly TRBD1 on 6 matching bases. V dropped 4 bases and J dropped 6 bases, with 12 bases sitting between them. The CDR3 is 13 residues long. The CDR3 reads CASSSGALQTQYF. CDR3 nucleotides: TGTGCCAGCAGTTCAGGGGCCCTGCAGACCCAGTACTTC.

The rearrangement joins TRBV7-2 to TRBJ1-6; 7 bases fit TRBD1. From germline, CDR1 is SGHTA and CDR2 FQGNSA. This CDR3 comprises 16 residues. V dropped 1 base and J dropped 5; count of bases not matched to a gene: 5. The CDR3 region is CASSLVVGQHNSPLHF. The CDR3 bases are TGTGCCAGCAGCTTAGTGGTGGGACAGCATAATTCACCCCTCCACTTT.

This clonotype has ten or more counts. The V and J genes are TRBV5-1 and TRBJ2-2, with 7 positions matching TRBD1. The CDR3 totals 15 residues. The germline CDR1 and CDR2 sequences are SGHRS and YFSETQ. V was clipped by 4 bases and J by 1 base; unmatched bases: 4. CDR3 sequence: CASSPRTGNTGELFF. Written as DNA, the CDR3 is TGCGCCAGCAGCCCCAGGACAGGGAACACCGGGGAGCTGTTTTTT.

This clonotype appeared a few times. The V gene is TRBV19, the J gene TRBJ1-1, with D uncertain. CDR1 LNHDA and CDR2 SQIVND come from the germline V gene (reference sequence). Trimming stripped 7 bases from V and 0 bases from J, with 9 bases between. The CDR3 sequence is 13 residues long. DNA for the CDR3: TGTGCCAGTAACCGGGCTATGAACACTGAAGCTTTCTTT. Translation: CASNRAMNTEAFF.

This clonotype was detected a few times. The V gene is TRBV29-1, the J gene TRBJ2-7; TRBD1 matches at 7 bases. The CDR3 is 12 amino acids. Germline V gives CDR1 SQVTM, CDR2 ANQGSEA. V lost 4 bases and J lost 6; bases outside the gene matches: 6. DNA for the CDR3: TGCAGCGTTGTCGGCCACAGGGGCGAGCAGTACTTC. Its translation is CSVVGHRGEQYF.

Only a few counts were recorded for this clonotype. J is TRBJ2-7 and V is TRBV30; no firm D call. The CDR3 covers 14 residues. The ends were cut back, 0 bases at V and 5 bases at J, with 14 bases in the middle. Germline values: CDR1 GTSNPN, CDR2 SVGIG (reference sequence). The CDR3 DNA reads TGTGCCTGGAGTGTACGGAAGGCTCACGACGAGCAGTACTTC. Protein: CAWSVRKAHDEQYF.

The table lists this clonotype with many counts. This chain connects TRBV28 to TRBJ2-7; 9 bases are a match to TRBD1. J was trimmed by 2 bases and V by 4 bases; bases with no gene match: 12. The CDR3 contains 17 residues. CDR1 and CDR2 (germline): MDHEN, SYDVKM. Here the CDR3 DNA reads TGTGCCAGCAGTTCACGATTCGGGACAGGGCTTGCCTACGAGCAGTACTTC. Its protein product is CASSSRFGTGLAYEQYF.

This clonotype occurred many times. This CDR3 reads CASSLSPGEDYGYTF. CDR3 bases: TGCGCCAGCAGCCTCTCTCCGGGGGAGGACTATGGCTACACCTTC. The chain couples TRBV5-1 to TRBJ1-2; D is perhaps TRBD1 (5 bases). This CDR3 comprises 15 residues. Trimming shortened V by 4 bases and J by 3 bases, and 16 bases separated the two germline ends. CDR1 and CDR2 from the germline V gene are SGHRS and YFSETQ.

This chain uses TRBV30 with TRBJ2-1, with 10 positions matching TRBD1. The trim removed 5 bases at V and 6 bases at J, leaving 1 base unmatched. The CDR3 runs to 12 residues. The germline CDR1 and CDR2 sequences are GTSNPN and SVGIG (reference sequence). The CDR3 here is CAWGTGVNEQFF. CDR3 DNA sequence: TGTGCCTGGGGGACAGGGGTCAATGAGCAGTTCTTC.

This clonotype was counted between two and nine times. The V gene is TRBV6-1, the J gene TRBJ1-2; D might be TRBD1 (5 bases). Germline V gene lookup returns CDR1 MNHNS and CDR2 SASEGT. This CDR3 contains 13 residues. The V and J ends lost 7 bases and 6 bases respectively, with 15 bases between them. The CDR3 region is CASKPGRVNGYTF. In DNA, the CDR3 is TGTGCCAGCAAGCCGGGCAGGGTTAATGGCTACACCTTC.

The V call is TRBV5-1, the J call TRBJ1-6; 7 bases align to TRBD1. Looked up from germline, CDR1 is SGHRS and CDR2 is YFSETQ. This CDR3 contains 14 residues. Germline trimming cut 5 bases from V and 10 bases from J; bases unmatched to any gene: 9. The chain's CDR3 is CASSSDRDFSPLHF. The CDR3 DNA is TGCGCCAGCAGTTCAGACAGGGACTTCTCACCCCTCCACTTT.

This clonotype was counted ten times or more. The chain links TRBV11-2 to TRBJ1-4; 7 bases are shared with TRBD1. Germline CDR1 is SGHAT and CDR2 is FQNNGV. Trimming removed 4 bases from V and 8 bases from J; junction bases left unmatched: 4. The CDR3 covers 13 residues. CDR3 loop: CASSYGQEEKLFF. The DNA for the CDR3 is TGTGCCAGCAGCTACGGACAGGAGGAAAAACTGTTTTTT.

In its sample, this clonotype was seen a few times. The CDR3 loop reads CASKTGTGLAEAFF. In DNA, the CDR3 is TGCGCCAGCAAAACCGGGACAGGGCTGGCTGAAGCTTTCTTT. The rearrangement joins TRBV4-1 to TRBJ1-1; 9 nucleotides align to TRBD1. The CDR3 loop spans 14 amino acids. Germline trimming cut 7 bases from V and 6 bases from J; bases unmatched to any gene: 9. Germline assignment: CDR1 MGHRA and CDR2 YSYEKL.

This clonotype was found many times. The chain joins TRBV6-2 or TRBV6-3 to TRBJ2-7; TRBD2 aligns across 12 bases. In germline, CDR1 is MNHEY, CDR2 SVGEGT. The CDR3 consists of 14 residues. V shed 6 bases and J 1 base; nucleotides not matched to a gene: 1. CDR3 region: CASSGTSGSYEQYF. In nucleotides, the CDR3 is TGTGCCAGCAGCGGGACTAGCGGGTCCTACGAGCAGTACTTC.

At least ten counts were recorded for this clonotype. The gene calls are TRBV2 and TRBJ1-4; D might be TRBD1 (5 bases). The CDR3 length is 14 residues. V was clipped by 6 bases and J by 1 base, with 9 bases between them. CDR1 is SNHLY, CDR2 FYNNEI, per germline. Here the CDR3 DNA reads TGTGCCAGCAGGGGGGGACTAACTAATGAAAAACTGTTTTTT. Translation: CASRGGLTNEKLFF.